The entry below describes one T cell receptor (beta chain). Its target is unknown. With 7 bases removed from V and 1 base from J, the gap between germline ends came to 23 bases. The CDR3 totals 17 residues. The V gene's germline CDR1 is SNHLY and CDR2 FYNNEI. Assay used: immunoSEQ multiplex PCR; TCRdb lists only in-frame clones, some missing. The table has about 60,000 clones, 85% seen once. The record originates from a study of T cell responses to AZD1222 COVID-19 vaccine. Study results and limitations: There were repertoire samples only from the period after the peak T cell response.

The TCR sequence derives from an adult in good health. The chain combines TRBV2 with TRBJ2-7, with a tentative D call TRBD2 (6 bases). The material was peripheral blood, obtained on day 0 of AZD1222 vaccination. CDR3 region: CASIRSFSGGESYEQYF. CDR3 DNA: TGTGCCAGCATCCGCTCCTTTTCCGGGGGTGAGTCCTACGAGCAGTACTTC.